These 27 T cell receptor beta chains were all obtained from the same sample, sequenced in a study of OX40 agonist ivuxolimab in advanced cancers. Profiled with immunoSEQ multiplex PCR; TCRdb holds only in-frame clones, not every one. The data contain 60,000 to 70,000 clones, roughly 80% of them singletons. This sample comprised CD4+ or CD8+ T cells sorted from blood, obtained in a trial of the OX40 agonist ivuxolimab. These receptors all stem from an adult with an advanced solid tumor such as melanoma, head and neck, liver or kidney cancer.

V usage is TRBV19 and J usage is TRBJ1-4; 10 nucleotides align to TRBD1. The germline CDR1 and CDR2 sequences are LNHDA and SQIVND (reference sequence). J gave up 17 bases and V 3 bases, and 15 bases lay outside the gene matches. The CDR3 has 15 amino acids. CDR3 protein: CASSIRQGARETTFF. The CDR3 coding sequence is TGTGCCAGTAGTATCCGACAGGGGGCGCGTGAAACCACCTTTTTT.

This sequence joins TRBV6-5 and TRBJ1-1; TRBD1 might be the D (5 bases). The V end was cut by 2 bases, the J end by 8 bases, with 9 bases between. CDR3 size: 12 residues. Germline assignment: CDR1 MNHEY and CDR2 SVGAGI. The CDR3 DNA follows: TGTGCCAGCAGTTACCCGGGACGGGAAGCTTTCTTT. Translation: CASSYPGREAFF.

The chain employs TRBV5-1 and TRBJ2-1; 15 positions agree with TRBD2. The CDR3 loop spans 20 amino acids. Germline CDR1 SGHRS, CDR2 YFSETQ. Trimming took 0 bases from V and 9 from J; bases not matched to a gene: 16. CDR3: CASSLATGLAGGGRSIEQFF. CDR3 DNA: TGCGCCAGCAGCTTGGCCACCGGACTAGCGGGGGGGGGCCGCAGTATTGAGCAGTTCTTC.

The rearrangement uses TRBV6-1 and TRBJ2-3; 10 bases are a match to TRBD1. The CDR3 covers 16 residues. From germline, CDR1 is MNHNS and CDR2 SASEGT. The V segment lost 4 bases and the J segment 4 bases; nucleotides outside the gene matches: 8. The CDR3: CASSGRQGARPDTQYF. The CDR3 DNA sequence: TGTGCCAGCAGTGGTAGACAGGGGGCGCGGCCAGATACGCAGTATTTT.

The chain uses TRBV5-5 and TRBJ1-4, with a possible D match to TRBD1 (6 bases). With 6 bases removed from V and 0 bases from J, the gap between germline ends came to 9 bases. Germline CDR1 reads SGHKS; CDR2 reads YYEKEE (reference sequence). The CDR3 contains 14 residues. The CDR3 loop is CASNDRPTNEKLFF. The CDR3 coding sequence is TGTGCCAGCAACGACAGGCCAACTAATGAAAAACTGTTTTTT. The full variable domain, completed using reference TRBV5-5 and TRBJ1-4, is DAGVTQSPTHLIKTRGQQVTLRCSPISGHKSVSWYQQVLGQGPQFIFQYYEKEERGRGNFPDRFSARQFPNYSSELNVNALLLGDSALYLCASNDRPTNEKLFFGSGTQLSVL.

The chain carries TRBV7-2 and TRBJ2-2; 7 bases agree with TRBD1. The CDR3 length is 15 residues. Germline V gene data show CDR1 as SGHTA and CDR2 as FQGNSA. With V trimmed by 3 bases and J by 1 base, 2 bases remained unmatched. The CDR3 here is CASSFRTGNTGELFF. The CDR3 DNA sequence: TGTGCCAGCAGCTTTAGGACAGGGAACACCGGGGAGCTGTTTTTT.

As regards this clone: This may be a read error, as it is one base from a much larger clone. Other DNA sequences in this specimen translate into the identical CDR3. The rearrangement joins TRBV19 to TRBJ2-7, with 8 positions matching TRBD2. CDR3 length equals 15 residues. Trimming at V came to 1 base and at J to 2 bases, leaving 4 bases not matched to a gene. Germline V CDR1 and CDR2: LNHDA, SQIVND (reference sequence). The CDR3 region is CASSIGPAGAYEQYF. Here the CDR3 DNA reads TGTGCCAGTAGTATAGGCCCAGCGGGGGCCTACGAGCAGTACTTC.

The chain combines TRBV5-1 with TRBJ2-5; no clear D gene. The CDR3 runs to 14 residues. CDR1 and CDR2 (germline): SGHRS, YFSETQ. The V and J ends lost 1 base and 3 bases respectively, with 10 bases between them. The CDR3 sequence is CASSLFSGEETQYF. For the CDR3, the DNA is TGCGCCAGCAGCTTGTTTTCAGGAGAAGAGACCCAGTACTTC.

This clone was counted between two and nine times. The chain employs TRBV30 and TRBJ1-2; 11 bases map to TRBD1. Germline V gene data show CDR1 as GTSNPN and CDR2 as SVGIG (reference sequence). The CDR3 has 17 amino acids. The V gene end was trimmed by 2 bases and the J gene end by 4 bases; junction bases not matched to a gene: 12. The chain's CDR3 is CAWSPPGQGVTLYGYTF. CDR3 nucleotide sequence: TGTGCCTGGAGTCCTCCGGGACAGGGGGTTACTCTCTATGGCTACACCTTC.

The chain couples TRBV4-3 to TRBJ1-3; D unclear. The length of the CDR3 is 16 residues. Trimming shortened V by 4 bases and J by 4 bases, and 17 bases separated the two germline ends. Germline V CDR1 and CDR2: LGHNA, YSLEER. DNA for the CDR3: TGCGCCAGCAGCCCCTCGGGAGCAATCGGCGGAAACACCATATATTTT. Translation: CASSPSGAIGGNTIYF.

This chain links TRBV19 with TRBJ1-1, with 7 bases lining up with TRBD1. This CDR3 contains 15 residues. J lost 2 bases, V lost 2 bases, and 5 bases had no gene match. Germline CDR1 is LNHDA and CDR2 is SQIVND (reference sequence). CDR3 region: CASSILGTDNTEAFF. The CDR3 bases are TGTGCCAGTAGTATATTGGGGACAGATAACACTGAAGCTTTCTTT. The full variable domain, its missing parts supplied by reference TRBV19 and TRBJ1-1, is DGGITQSPKYLFRKEGQNVTLSCEQNLNHDAMYWYRQDPGQGLRLIYYSQIVNDFQKGDIAEGYSVSREKKESFPLTVTSAQKNPTAFYLCASSILGTDNTEAFFGQGTRLTVV.

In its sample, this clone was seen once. The CDR3 here is CASSLTSGGYNEQFF. The CDR3 region has the DNA TGTGCCAGCAGCTTAACTAGCGGGGGTTACAATGAGCAGTTCTTC. The chain recombines TRBV11-2 with TRBJ2-1, with 11 bases aligning to TRBD2. Germline V lookup: CDR1 SGHAT, CDR2 FQNNGV. This CDR3 has 15 amino acids. After removal of 2 bases from V and 4 bases from J, the junction contained 1 base not matched to a gene.

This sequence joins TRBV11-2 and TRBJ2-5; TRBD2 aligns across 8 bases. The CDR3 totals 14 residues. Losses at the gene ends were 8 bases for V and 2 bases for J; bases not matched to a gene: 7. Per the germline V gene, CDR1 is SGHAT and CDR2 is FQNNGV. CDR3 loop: CASSTSGGQETQYF. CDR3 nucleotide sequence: TGTGCCAGCTCCACGAGCGGGGGACAAGAGACCCAGTACTTC.

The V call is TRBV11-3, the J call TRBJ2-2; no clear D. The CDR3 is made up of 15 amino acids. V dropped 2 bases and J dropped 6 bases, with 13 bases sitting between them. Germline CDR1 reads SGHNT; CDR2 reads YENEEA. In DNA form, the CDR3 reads TGTGCCAGCAGCTTATATAGACCCTACCCCGGGGAGCTGTTTTTT. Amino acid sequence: CASSLYRPYPGELFF.

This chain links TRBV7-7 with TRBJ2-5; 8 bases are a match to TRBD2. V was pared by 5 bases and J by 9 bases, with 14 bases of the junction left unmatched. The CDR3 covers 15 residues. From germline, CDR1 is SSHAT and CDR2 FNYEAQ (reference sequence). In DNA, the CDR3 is TGTGCCAGCAGCCCTACTAGCGGAGAGAGACGGGCCCAGTACTTC. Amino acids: CASSPTSGERRAQYF.

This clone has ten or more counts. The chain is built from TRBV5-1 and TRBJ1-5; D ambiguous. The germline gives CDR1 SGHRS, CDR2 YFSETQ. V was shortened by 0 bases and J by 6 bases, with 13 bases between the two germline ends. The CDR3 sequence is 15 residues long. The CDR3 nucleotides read TGCGCCAGCAGCTTGGTTCCGGGGAATCGTCAGCCCCAGCATTTT. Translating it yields CASSLVPGNRQPQHF.

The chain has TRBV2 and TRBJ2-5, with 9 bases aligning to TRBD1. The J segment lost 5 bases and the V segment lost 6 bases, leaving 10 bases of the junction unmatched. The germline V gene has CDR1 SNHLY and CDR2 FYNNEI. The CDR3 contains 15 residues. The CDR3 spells CASSTTGGFGETQYF. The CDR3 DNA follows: TGTGCCAGCAGCACCACAGGGGGCTTTGGGGAGACCCAGTACTTC.

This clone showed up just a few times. DNA of the CDR3: TGTGCCAGCAGTGAAAAATGGGGCATGGCCTATGGCTACACCTTC. As protein: CASSEKWGMAYGYTF. The chain joins TRBV6-1 to TRBJ1-2, with D maybe TRBD1 (5 bases). The V end lost 2 bases, the J end lost 4 bases, and 14 bases lay between the germline ends. Germline CDR1 reads MNHNS; CDR2 reads SASEGT. This CDR3 contains 15 residues.

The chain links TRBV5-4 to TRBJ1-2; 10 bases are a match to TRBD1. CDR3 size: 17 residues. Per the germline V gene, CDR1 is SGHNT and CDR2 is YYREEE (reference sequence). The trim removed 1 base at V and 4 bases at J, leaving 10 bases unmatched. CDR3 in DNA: TGTGCCAGCAGCTTGTTCCCGGGACAGGGGTATGGCTATGGCTACACCTTC. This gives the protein CASSLFPGQGYGYGYTF. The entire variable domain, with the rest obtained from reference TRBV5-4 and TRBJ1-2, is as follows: ETGVTQSPTHLIKTRGQQVTLRCSSQSGHNTVSWYQQALGQGPQFIFQYYREEENGRGNFPPRFSGLQFPNYSSELNVNALELDDSALYLCASSLFPGQGYGYGYTFGSGTRLTVV.

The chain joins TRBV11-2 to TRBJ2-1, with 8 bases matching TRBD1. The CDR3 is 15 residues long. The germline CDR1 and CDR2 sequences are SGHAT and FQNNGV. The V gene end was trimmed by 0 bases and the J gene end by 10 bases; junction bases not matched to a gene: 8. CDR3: CASSLDPTGDREQFF. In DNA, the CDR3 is TGTGCCAGCAGCTTAGACCCGACAGGGGACAGGGAGCAGTTCTTC.

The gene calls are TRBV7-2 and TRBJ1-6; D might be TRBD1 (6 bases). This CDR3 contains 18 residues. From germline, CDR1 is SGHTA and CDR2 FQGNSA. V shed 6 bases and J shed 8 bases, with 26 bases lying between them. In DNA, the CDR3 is TGTGCCAGCAGTAAAAAAGGGGGGAACAGGAGTCCCGATTCACCCCTCCACTTT. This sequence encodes CASSKKGGNRSPDSPLHF.

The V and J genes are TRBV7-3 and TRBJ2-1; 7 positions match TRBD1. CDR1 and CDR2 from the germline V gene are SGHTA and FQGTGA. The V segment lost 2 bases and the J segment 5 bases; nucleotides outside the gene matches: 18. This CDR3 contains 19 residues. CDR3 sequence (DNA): TGTGCCAGCAGCTTATACCCCATACAGGGGTTGGGGTCAAACAATGAGCAGTTCTTC. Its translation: CASSLYPIQGLGSNNEQFF.

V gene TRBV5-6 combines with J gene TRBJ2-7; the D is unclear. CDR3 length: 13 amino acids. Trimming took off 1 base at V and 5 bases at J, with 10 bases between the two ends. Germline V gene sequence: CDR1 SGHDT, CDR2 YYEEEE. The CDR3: CASSLLGKDEQYF. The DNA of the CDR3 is TGTGCCAGCAGCTTGCTCGGAAAGGACGAGCAGTACTTC.

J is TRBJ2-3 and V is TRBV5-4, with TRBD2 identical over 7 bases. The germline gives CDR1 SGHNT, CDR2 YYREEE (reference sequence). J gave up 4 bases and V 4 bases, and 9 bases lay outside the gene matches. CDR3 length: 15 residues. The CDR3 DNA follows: TGTGCCAGCAGCCCTGGTGCGGGGGTAGCAGATACGCAGTATTTT. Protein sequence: CASSPGAGVADTQYF.

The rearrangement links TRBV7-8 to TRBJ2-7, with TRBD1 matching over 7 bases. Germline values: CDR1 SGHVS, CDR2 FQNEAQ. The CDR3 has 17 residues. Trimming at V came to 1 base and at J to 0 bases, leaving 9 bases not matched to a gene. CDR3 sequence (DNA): TGTGCCAGCAGCTTAGGGACAGGCTCCGTCAGCTCCTACGAGCAGTACTTC. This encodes CASSLGTGSVSSYEQYF.

The CDR3 DNA sequence: TGTGCCAGCAGGGACAGCTGGGGAACCGGGGAGCTGTTTTTT. Translated: CASRDSWGTGELFF. This chain connects TRBV6-1 to TRBJ2-2, with D possibly matching TRBD1 (6 bases). Germline V gene lookup returns CDR1 MNHNS and CDR2 SASEGT. The CDR3 consists of 14 residues. Between the trimmed V and J ends, which lost 6 bases and 5 bases, there was a span of 13 bases.

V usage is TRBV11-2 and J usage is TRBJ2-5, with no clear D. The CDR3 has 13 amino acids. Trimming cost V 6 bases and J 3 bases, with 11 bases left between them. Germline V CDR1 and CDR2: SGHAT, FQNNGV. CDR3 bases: TGTGCCAGCAGTTATACCTTTAAAGAGACCCAGTACTTC. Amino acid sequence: CASSYTFKETQYF.